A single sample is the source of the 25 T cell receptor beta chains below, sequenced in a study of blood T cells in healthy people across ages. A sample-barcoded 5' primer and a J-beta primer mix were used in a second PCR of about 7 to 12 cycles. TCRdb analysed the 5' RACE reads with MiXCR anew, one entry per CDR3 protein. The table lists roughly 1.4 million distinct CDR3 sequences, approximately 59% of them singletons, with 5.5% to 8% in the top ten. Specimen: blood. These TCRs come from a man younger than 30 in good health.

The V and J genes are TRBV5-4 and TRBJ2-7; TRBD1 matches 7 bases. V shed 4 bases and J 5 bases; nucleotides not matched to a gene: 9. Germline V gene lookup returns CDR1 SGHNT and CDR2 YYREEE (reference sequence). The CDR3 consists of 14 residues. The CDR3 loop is CASSNGQAPHEQYF. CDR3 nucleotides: TGTGCCAGCAGCAACGGACAGGCCCCCCACGAGCAGTACTTC.

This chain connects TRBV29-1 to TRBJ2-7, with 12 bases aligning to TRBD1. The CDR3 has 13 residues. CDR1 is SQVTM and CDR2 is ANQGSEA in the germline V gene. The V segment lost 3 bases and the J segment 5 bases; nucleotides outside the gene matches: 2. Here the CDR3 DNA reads TGCAGCGTTGATGGGACAGGGGGCCACGAGCAGTACTTC. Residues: CSVDGTGGHEQYF.

In nucleotides, the CDR3 is TGTGCCATCAGCCGTGACACAGACACTGAAGCTTTCTTT. Residues: CAISRDTDTEAFF. The chain uses TRBV10-3 and TRBJ1-1; no firm D call. The CDR3 has 13 amino acids. Trimming pared 6 bases from V and 3 bases from J, leaving 11 bases between. Germline values: CDR1 ENHRY, CDR2 SYGVKD.

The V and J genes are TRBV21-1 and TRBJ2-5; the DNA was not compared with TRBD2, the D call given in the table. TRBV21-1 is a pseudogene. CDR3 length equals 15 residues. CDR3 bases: TGTGCCAGCAGCAAAGCAAGGGCAGGCGAAGAGACCCAGTACTTC. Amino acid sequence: CASSKARAGEETQYF.

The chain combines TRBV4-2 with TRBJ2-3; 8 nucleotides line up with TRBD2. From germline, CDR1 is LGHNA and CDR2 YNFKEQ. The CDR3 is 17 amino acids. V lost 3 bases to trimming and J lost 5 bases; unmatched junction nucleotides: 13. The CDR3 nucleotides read TGTGCCAGCAGCCAGGGTATTGCCGGGACTAGTAAAGATACGCAGTATTTT. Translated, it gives CASSQGIAGTSKDTQYF.

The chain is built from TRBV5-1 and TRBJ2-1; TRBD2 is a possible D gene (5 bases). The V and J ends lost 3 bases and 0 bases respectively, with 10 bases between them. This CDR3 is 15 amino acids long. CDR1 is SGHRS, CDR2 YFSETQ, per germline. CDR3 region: CASSYLGSSYNEQFF. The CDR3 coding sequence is TGCGCCAGCAGCTATCTTGGGAGCTCCTACAATGAGCAGTTCTTC.

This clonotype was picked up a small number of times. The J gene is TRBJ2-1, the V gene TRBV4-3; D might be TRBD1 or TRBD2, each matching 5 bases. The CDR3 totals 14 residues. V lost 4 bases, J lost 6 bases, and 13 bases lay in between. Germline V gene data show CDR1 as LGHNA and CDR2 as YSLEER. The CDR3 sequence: CASSRVRGPNEQFF. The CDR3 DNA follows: TGCGCCAGCAGCCGTGTAAGGGGACCCAATGAGCAGTTCTTC.

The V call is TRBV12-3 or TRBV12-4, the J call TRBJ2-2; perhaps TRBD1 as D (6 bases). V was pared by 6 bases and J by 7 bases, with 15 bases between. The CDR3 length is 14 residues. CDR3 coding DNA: TGTGCCAGCAGGCCCCTTACAGGGCTCGGGGAGCTGTTTTTT. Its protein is CASRPLTGLGELFF.

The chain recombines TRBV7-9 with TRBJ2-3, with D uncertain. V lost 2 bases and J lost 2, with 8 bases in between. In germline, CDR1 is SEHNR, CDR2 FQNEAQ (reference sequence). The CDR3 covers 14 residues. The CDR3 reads CASSLSSDTDTQYF. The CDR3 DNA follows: TGTGCCAGCAGCTTAAGTTCAGACACAGATACGCAGTATTTT.

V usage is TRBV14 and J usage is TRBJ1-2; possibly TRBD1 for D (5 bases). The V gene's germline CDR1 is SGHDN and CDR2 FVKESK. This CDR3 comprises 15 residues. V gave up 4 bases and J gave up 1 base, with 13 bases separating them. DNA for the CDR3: TGTGCCAGCAGCCTCCGTCACGGGGGTAACTATGGCTACACCTTC. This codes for CASSLRHGGNYGYTF.

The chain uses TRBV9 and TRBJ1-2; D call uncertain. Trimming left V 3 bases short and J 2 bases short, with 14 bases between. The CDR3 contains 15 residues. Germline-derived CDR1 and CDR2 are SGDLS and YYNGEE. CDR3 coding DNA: TGTGCCAGCAGCGGTGTCAGAGGAACGAACTATGGCTACACCTTC. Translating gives CASSGVRGTNYGYTF.

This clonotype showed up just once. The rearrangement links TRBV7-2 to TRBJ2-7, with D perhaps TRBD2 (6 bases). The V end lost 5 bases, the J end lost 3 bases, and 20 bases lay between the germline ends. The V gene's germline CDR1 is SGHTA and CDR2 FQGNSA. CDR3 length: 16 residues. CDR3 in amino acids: CASSPLLNSGLYEQYF. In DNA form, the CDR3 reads TGTGCCAGCAGCCCCCTGTTAAATAGCGGTCTCTACGAGCAGTACTTC.

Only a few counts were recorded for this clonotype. CDR3 DNA: TGCGCCAGCAGCTTGTTGCAGGGTCTACGCAATGAGCAGTTCTTC. Residues: CASSLLQGLRNEQFF. V gene TRBV5-1 combines with J gene TRBJ2-1; the D gene is possibly TRBD1 (5 bases). Per germline, CDR1 SGHRS and CDR2 YFSETQ. The length of the CDR3 is 15 residues. Trimming shortened V by 1 base and J by 6 bases, and 14 bases separated the two germline ends.

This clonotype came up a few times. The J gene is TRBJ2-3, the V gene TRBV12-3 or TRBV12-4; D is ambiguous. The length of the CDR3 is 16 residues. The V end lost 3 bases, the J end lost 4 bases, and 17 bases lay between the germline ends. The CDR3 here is CASSFGRWATADTQYF. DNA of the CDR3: TGTGCCAGCAGTTTTGGCAGATGGGCTACGGCAGATACGCAGTATTTT.

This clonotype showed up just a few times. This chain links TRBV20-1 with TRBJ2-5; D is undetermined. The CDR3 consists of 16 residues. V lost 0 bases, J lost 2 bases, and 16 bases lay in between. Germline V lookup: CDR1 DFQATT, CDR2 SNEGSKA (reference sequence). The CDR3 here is CSARDLHTAPQETQYF. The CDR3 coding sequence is TGCAGTGCTAGAGATCTGCATACAGCTCCTCAAGAGACCCAGTACTTC.

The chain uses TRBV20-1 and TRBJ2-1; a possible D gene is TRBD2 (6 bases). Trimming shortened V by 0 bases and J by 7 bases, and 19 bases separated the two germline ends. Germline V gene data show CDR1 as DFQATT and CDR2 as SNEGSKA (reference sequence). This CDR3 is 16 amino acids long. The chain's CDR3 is CSARDLGGTQRNEQFF. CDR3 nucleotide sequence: TGCAGTGCTAGAGATCTAGGAGGGACCCAACGAAATGAGCAGTTCTTC.

This CDR3 is CASSQDRQGETFTYEQYF. The CDR3 nucleotides are TGCGCCAGCAGCCAAGATAGGCAGGGGGAAACGTTCACCTACGAGCAGTACTTC. The genes are TRBV4-1 and TRBJ2-7; 7 bases fit TRBD1. Trimming at V came to 0 bases and at J to 2 bases, leaving 13 bases not matched to a gene. Germline loops: CDR1 MGHRA, CDR2 YSYEKL. The CDR3 is 18 residues long.

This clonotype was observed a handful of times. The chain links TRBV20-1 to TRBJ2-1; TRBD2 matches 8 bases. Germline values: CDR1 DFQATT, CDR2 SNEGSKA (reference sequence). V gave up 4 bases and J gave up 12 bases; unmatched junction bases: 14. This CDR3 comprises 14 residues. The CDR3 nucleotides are TGCAGTGCTATCAAGCGGGAGCCAATGTGGCGGCAGTTCTTC. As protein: CSAIKREPMWRQFF.

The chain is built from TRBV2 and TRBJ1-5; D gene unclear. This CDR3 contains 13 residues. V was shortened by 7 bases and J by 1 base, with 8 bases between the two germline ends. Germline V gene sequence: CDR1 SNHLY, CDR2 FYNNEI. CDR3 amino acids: CASMGLSNQPQHF. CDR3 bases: TGTGCCAGCATGGGCTTGAGCAATCAGCCCCAGCATTTT.

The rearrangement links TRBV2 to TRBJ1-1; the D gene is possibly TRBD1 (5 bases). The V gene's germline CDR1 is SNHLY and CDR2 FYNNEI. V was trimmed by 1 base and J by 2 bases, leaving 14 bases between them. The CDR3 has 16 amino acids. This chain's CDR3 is CASSEVQGGENTEAFF. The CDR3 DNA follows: TGTGCCAGCAGTGAAGTTCAGGGAGGGGAAAACACTGAAGCTTTCTTT.

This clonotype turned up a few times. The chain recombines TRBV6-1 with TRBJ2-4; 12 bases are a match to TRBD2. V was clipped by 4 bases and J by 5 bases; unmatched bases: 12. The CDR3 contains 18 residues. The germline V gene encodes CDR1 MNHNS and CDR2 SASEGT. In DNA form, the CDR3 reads TGTGCCAGCAGTGGCTCCGTGGGACTAGCGGGCCGTCAAAACATTCAGTACTTC. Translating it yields CASSGSVGLAGRQNIQYF.

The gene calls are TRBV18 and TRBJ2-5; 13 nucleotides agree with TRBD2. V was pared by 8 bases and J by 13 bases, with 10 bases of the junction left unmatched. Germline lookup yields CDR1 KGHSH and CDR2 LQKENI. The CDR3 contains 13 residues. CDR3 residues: CASAGLAGEGRYF. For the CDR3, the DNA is TGTGCCAGCGCAGGACTAGCGGGAGAAGGTCGGTACTTC.

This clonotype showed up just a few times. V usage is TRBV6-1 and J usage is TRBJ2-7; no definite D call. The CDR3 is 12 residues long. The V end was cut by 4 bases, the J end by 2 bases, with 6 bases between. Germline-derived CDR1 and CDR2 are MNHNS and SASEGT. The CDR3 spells CASSATAYEQYF. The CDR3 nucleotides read TGTGCCAGCAGTGCCACAGCCTACGAGCAGTACTTC.

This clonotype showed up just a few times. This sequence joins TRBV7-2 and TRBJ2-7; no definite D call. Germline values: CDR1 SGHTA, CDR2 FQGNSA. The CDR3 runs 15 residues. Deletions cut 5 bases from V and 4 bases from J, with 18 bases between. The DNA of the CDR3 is TGTGCCAGCAGCCTCCGTTTGCAACTGGGATACGAGCAGTACTTC. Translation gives CASSLRLQLGYEQYF.

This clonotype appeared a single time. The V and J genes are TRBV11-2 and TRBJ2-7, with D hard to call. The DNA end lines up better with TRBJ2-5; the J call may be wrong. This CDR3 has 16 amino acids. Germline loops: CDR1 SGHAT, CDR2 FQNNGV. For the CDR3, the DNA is TGTGCCAGCAGTTACAGTGGTAAACTCAGTAGGGAGACCCAGTACTTC. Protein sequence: CASSYSGKLSRETQYF.